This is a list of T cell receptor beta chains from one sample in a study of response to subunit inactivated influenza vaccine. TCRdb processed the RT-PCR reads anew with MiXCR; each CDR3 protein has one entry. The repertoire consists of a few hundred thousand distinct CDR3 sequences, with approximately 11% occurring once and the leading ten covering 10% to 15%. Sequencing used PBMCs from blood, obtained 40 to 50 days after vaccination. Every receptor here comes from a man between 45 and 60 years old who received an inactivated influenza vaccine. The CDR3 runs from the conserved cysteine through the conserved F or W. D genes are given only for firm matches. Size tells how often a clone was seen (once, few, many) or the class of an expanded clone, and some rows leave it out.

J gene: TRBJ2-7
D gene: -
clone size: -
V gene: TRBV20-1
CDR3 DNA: TGCAGTGCTAGGGGGCTAATAAGCGAGCAGTACTTC
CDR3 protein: CSARGLISEQYF

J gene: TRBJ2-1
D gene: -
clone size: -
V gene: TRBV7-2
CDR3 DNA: TGTGCCAGCAGCGACCAAACCGGGGCTAGTGATGAGCAGTTCTTC
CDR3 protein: CASSDQTGASDEQFF

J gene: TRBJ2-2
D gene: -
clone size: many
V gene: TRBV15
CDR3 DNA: TGTGCCACCAGCAGAGACAACCTCGGGGAGCTGTTTTTT
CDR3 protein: CATSRDNLGELFF

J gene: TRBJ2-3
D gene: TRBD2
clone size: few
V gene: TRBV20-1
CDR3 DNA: TGCAGTGCCCGGACTAGCGGGAGTATCACAGATACGCAGTATTTT
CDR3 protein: CSARTSGSITDTQYF

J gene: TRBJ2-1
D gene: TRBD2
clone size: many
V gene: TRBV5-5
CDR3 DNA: TGTGCCAGCAGCTCCCGTCTAGCGGGAGGGAGGGACTACAATGAGCAGTTCTTC
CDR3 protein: CASSSRLAGGRDYNEQFF

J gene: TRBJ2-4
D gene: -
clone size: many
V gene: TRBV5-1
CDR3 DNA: TGCGCCAGCAGCTCACAGGGTTTCAATAACATTCAGTACTTC
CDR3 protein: CASSSQGFNNIQYF

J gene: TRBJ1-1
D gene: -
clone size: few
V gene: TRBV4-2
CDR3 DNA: TGTGCCAGCAGCCCTCGAGGAGGGGGGAACACTGAAGCTTTCTTT
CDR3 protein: CASSPRGGGNTEAFF

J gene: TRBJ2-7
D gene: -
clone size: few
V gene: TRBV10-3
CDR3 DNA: TGTGCCATCGGCAAGACAGAGTCCTACGAGCAGTACTTC
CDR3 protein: CAIGKTESYEQYF

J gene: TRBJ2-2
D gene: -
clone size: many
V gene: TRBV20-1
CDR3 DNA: TGCAGTGCTACCGACAAGCCGAACACCGGGGAGCTGTTTTTT
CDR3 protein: CSATDKPNTGELFF

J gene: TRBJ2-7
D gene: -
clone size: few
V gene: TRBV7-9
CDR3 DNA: TGTGCCAGCAGCTTAGGAGGGGGGGAGTACGAGCAGTACTTC
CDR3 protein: CASSLGGGEYEQYF

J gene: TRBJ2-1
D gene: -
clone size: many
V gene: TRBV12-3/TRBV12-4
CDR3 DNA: TGTGCCAGCAGTTCCCCGTTCGCGGGGGCCCTTAATGAGCAGTTCTTC
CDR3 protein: CASSSPFAGALNEQFF

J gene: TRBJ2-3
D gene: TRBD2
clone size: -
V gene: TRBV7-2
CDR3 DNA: TGTGCCAGCAGCTCCCATGGCGCGGGAGTTGCAGATACGCAGTATTTT
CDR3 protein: CASSSHGAGVADTQYF

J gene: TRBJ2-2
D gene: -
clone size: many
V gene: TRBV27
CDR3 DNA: TGTGCCAGCAGTTTAAAGGGGGCCGGGGAGCTGTTTTTT
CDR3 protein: CASSLKGAGELFF

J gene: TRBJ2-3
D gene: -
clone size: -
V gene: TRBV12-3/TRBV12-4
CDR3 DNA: TGTGCCAGCATGAATTCGCTGGCGCAGTATTTT
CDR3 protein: CASMNSLAQYF

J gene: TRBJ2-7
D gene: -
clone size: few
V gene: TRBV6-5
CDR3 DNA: TGTGCCAGCAGTTACTCCCAGAGGAGCTCCTACGAGCAGTACTTC
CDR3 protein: CASSYSQRSSYEQYF

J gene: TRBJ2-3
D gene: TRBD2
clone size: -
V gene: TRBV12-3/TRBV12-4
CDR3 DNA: TGTGCCAGCAGCGGACTAGCGGGGACGGCACGGGATACGCAGTATTTT
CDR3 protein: CASSGLAGTARDTQYF

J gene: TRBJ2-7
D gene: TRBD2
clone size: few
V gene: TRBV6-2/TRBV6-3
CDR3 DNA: TGTGCCAGCAGCTTCTTGACCGGGACTAGCGGGATAAGGGGGGAGCAGTACTTC
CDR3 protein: CASSFLTGTSGIRGEQYF

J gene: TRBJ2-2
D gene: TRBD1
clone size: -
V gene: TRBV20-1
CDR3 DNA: TGCAGTGCCAGGGAACAGGGGGCGGCCGGGGAGCTGTTTTTT
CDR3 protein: CSAREQGAAGELFF

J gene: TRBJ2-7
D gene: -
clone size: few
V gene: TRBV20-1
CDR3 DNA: TGCAGTGCTCTATACCTAGGACAGTACGAGCAGTACTTC
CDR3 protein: CSALYLGQYEQYF

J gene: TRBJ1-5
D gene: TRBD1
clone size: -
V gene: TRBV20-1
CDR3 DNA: TGCAGTGCTAGGGAACCAGGGGGCTTTATAGGAAATCAGCCCCAGCATTTT
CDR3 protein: CSAREPGGFIGNQPQHF

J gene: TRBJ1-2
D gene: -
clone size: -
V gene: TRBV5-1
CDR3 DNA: TGCGCCAGCAGCTTGTCCCCGGACAGATTTAACTATGGCTACACCTTC
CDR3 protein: CASSLSPDRFNYGYTF

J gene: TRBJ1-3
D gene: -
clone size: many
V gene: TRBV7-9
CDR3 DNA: TGTGCCAGCACCACTACAGGGTCTGGAAACACCATATATTTT
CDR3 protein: CASTTTGSGNTIYF

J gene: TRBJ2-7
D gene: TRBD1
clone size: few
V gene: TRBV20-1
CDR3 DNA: TGCAGTGCAAAAACCGGGACAGGGCAGAACGAGCAGTACTTC
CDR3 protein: CSAKTGTGQNEQYF

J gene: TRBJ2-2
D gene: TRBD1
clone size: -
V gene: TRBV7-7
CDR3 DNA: TGTGCCAGCAGCGAGAGGACAGGGGGGAACACCGGGGAGCTGTTTTTT
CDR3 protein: CASSERTGGNTGELFF

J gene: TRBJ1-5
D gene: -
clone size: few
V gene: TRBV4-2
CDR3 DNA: TGTGCCAGCAGCCAAGAATTTGGGATAGGGGACCAGCCCCAGCATTTT
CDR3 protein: CASSQEFGIGDQPQHF

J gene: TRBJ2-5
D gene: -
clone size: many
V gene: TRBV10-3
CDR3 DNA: TGTGCCATCAGTGCGCGCAGCGAAGAGACCCAGTACTTC
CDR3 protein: CAISARSEETQYF

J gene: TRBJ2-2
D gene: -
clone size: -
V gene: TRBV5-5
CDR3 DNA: TGTGCCAGCAGTCCGGACAGACACACCGGGGAGCTGTTTTTT
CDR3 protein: CASSPDRHTGELFF

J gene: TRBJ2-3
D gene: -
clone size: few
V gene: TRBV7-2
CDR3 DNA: TGTGCCAGCAGCTTAAGAGCGGCCGCAGTGGTGGATTTT
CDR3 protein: CASSLRAAAVVDF

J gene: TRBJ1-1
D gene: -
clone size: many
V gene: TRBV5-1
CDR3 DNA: TGCGCCAGCAGCACACAGGGTGGGACTGAAGCTTTCTTT
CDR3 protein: CASSTQGGTEAFF

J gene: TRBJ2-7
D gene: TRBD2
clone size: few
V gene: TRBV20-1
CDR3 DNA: TGCAGTGCTAGAACTAGCGGGAGAATCTCCTACGAGCAGTACTTC
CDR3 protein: CSARTSGRISYEQYF

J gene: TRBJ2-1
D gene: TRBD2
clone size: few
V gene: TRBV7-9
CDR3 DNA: TGTGCCAGCAGCCGGCCGGGACTAAACTACAATGAGCAGTTCTTC
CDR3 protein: CASSRPGLNYNEQFF

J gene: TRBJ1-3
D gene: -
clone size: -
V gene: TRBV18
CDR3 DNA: TGTGCCAGCTCACCCGGGACCGCCAGCTCTGGAAACACCATATATTTT
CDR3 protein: CASSPGTASSGNTIYF

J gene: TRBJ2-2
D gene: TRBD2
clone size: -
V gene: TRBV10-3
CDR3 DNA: TGTGCCATCAGTGAGTTTGGACTAGCCAACACCGGGGAGCTGTTTTTT
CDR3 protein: CAISEFGLANTGELFF

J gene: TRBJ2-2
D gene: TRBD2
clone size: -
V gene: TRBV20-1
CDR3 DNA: TGCAGTGCTAGAGGGCAGGAAAGCGGGAGGGCCGGGGAGCTGTTTTTT
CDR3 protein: CSARGQESGRAGELFF

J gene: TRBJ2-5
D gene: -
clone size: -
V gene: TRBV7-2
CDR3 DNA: TGTGCCAGCAGCCACCCCCGAGTGGAGACCCAGTACTTC
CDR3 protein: CASSHPRVETQYF

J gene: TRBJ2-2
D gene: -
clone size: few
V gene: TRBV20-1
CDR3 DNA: TGCAGTGCCGCACCCAGGGCTGCCGGGGAGCTGTTTTTT
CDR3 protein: CSAAPRAAGELFF

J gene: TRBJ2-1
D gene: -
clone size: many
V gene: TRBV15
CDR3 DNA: TGTGCCACCAGCAGCAAGAGTTACAATGAGCAGTTCTTC
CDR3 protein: CATSSKSYNEQFF

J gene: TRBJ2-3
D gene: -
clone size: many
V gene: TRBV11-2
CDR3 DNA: TGTGCCAGCAGCTTAGAGGGGGGGCTCAGCACAGATACGCAGTATTTT
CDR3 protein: CASSLEGGLSTDTQYF

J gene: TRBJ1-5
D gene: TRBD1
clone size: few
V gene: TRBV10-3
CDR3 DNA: TGTGCCATCAGTGACCAAGACAGGGTGGCTGATCAGCCCCAGCATTTT
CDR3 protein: CAISDQDRVADQPQHF

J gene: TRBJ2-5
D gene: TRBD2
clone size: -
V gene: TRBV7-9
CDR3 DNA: TGTGCCAGCAGCGCCGGGACTAGCGGGGGGGCTGATGAGACCCAGTACTTC
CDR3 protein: CASSAGTSGGADETQYF

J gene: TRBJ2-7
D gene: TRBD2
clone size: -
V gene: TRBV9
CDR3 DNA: TGTGCCAGCAGCTCAGGCGGCGGGAGGGGCTCCTACGAGCAGTACTTC
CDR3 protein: CASSSGGGRGSYEQYF

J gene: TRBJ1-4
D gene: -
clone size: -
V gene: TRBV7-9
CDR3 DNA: TGTGCCAGCAGTTTCACGTGGGGGGGCGAAAAACTGTTTTTT
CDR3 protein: CASSFTWGGEKLFF

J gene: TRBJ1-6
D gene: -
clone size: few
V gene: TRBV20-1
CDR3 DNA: TGCAGTGCTAGTGAGGTCCTGGGATCACCCCTCCACTTT
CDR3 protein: CSASEVLGSPLHF

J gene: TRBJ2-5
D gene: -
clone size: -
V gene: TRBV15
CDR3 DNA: TGTGCCACCCGACGGGGAAGTGAGACCCAGTACTTC
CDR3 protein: CATRRGSETQYF

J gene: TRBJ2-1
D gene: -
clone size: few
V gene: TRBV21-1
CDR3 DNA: TGTGCCAGCAGCAAAGAGGAGACTAGCGGGGCCTGCTCCTACAATGAGCAGTTCTTC
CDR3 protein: CASSKEETSGACSYNEQFF

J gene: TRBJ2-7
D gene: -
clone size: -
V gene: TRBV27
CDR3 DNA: TGTGCCAGCAGTTTACAGGGGGTGGACGTGGGGAGGGAGCAGTACTTC
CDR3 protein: CASSLQGVDVGREQYF

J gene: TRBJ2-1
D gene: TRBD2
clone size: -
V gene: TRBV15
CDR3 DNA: TGTGCCACCAGCGGGTGGGGTGGACTAGCGGACTATTTCACATACAATGAGCAGTTCTTC
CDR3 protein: CATSGWGGLADYFTYNEQFF